Reported below is one TCR beta chain. This clone's antigen is unknown. Base quality data are lacking; no much larger clone is found one base away. The data derive from a study of cytomegalovirus exposure and HLA in healthy donors (dated by TCRdb to about 2017). About the study as a whole: In an earlier analysis of several hundred of the donors, 276 Gb of sequence data and 100 million or so unique TCR beta sequences from roughly 190 million T cells were reported. Besides the first cohort of 550 to 750 subjects, a separate validation cohort made up of roughly 120 different subjects was used. Every discovery cohort repertoire had been produced on one sequencing platform. In the later analysis, no new phenotypic data were used to find candidate immune exposures; instead, reliance was placed on TCR beta sequences and their occurrence across donors. Among 300 to 450 genotyped donors of the cohort, an average of about 240,000 unique TCR beta nucleotide sequences were sequenced per donor, approximately 20% of them non-productive. Both class I and class II loci were covered by HLA typing, at four-digit resolution. Genome-wide SNP genotypes for about 55% of the 666 donors were used in a later genetic analysis, which treated that subset as a discovery cohort. In an earlier analysis of over 550 of the donors, high-throughput TCR beta sequencing was used to judge whether each TCR beta V gene segment behaved as functional or pseudogenic. The study was designed to test whether signatures of past pathogen exposure could be identified by cataloging public T cell receptors. About 330 gigabases of sequencing data and around 80 million unique TCR sequences made up an early release that covered some 640 HLA-typed donors. To predict cytomegalovirus infection status, the study brought together high-throughput TCR immunosequencing, statistical association of individual TCRs with disease status, and machine learning. Alongside the repertoire data, information on donor age, sex, ethnicity and CMV serostatus was compiled. The study used immunosequencing to profile the T cell repertoires of approximately 630 subjects and linked those repertoires to cytomegalovirus serostatus. Of the roughly 400 genotyped donors, about 84% fell in the genetic ancestry cluster associated with self-reported Caucasian donors. In a later analysis, previously published TCR beta repertoires from hundreds of donors were re-analyzed and high-resolution HLA genotyping was added so that TCR occurrence patterns could be studied. About 5 DR-DQ haplotypes were handled as single units for association and clustering, since linkage in the cohort was strong. The number of donors typed differed by locus, with roughly 629-640 for A, B, C, DRB1 and DQB1, approximately 500 for DQA1, nearly 610 for DPA1, and around 460 for DPB1. Findings and caveats that apply to the study as a whole: The classifier was reported to diagnose cytomegalovirus status with high specificity and sensitivity in both the original and validation cohorts. A cluster of highly shared sequence variants was judged likely to represent a technical artifact of the sequencing pipeline. In a later analysis, several top co-occurrence clusters were reported to appear linked to parvovirus B19, influenza, CMV and Epstein-Barr virus. A later analysis found that TCR association rates varied across HLA loci, with DRB1 alleles showing the most associated TCRs and HLA-C alleles the fewest. Some 16 rarely observed V segments, including chromosome 9 orphons, were excluded from the earlier analysis of some 590 of the donors because counts were too low. Assigning TCR associations to individual alleles was difficult when HLA alleles, especially DR and DQ, strongly co-occurred. An association between a missense DCLRE1C variant and V-gene and J-gene trimming of TCR beta chains was found in a later genetic analysis and replicated in an independent cohort. This cohort had only TCR beta chains sequenced, and the lack of alpha or paired-chain data limited which features could be detected. Compared with equally common non-associated chains, HLA-associated TCR beta chains in a later analysis were more clonally expanded and had lower generation probabilities. Because some donors lacked HLA typing at each locus, the association tests relied only on the typed subset. Sequencing depth was assumed to be roughly uniform across donors in the presence/absence analyses, though that assumption may not hold. In vitro tests confirmed that a few of the cytomegalovirus-associated TCR beta chains recognize cytomegalovirus antigens. According to a later analysis, most CMV-associated TCR beta chains appeared to be HLA-restricted, and the HLA associations seemed to be driven largely by CMV exposure. Because the 87-base-pair reads could not distinguish some IMGT-functional V segments, including TRBV6-2 and TRBV6-3, those segments were excluded. It was suggested by the authors that the approach could potentially be generalized to other disease states and immunological phenotypes. A further reported finding was that TCR beta sequences accurately predicted the HLA-A and HLA-B alleles for most subjects in the first cohort. Correlated functional status among segregating V segments might reflect linkage disequilibrium, but an unknown experimental factor could not be ruled out. Most TCR sequences were observed very rarely across donors, whereas some public TCRs were present in many individuals. The only immune exposure information available for the cohort was CMV serostatus. In a later analysis, some 17,000 TCR beta sequences were associated with specific HLA alleles at a false discovery rate of 0.05. Broadly in line with IMGT annotations, most TCR beta V segments showed up in productive rearrangements about 90% or about 30% of the time in an earlier analysis of under 700 of the donors. A later genetic analysis reported fewer N-insertions in productive TCRs among donors in an Asian-associated ancestry cluster than the roughly 720-donor mean. The study gave a list of about 150 TCR beta chains associated with cytomegalovirus.

Libraries were made using the immunoSEQ multiplex PCR assay. The multiplex PCR relied on a mix of 60 forward primers for TCR Vbeta segments and 13 reverse primers for TCR Jbeta segments. The CDR3 region of rearranged TCR beta genes was amplified from genomic DNA with a multiplex PCR assay. The Illumina HiSeq System was used to sequence the amplified TCR beta libraries as 87-base-pair reads. Concerning the study's data processing: In a later analysis, approximately 74 million unique TCR beta chains were counted across the 650 to 700 repertoires, and approximately 9.9 million of these chains were shared by at least two donors. Raw reads were error-corrected and collapsed into unique sequences by a nearest-neighbor algorithm in which closely related sequences were merged to remove PCR and sequencing errors. V, D and J gene segments were assigned by aligning CDR3 sequences to IMGT reference sequences. For a sequence to be retained, at least a six-nucleotide match to both a V gene segment and a J gene segment was required. A rearrangement counted as productive if the CDR3 had no stop codons and remained in frame with V and J, and every other rearrangement counted as non-productive. Following IMGT convention, CDR3 was defined as the stretch from the second conserved V-encoded cysteine up to the conserved J-encoded phenylalanine. The earlier analysis of about 590 of the donors excluded sequences that lacked an unambiguous match to a single V gene segment. In an earlier analysis of approximately 550 of the donors, V segments were called functional above 56.7% productive rearrangements and were called segregating when the between-donor standard deviation exceeded 5%. A statistical classification framework was built for diagnosing cytomegalovirus status from the catalog of TCR beta chain sequences. V and J gene assignment, in a later analysis, came from comparing TCR nucleotide sequences with IMGT/GENE-DB human TR gene sequences. In a later analysis, CDR3 sequences and most-parsimonious VDJ recombination scenarios were assigned using the TCRdist pipeline. In a later analysis, every TCR beta chain was defined by the combination of its CDR3 amino acid sequence and its V-gene family, and reads without a unique V-gene family were dropped. A later analysis removed 450 to 600 highly shared, low-generation-probability nucleotide sequences to deal with suspected cross-contamination and a sequencing artifact. In a later analysis, a clonal expansion index was calculated for each public chain from normalized within-repertoire ranks of inferred template counts. In a later analysis, generation probabilities were computed with a VDJ recombination model fitted to out-of-frame rearrangements, and the resulting probabilities were checked against IGoR. In a later analysis, TCR-TCR, TCR-HLA and TCR-CMV co-occurrence was scored with hypergeometric tests, and a repertoire-size bias correction was applied to TCR pairs. False discovery rates were estimated in a later analysis by permuting HLA or CMV assignments 20 times. In a later analysis, co-occurring TCRs were grouped with DBSCAN, and TCRdist sequence similarity was added when clustering was performed within HLA-allele-positive subsets. For co-occurrence clustering, repertoires with fewer than 30,000 or more than 120,000 public chains were excluded, along with roughly 5 repertoires with anomalous nucleotide sharing. As stored in TCRdb, this immuneACCESS dataset retains in-frame rearrangements with V and J assigned. A fraction of the clones does not appear; measured against another copy, unresolved V genes explain less than half of the discrepancy, and the remainder lacks a known reason. Clone size and the V and J calls come from that table; the DNA yielded D and trimming. This sample has about 150,000 clones in its table, and 80% of those were observed once. The ten largest clones represent about 5.6% of the sample.

The V and J ends are trimmed by 2 bases and 4 bases, leaving 14 bases between them. Measured from the cysteine to the phenylalanine, the CDR3 is 16 residues long. Of all the DNA, just the CDR3 is kept, 48 bases in frame from base 1. For CDR1 and CDR2, the germline V gene (reference sequence) lists LNHDA and SQIVND. The cohort consisted of some 670 healthy bone marrow donors. At the time of sampling, every cohort member was nominally healthy, though immune exposures that went unrecorded were likely present. The donor tested CMV seropositive, placing the donor among the 250 to 350 seropositive members of the cohort. Each donor provided a peripheral blood sample, and peripheral blood mononuclear cells were used for TCR beta sequencing. Genomic DNA extraction from the blood cell samples was performed with the Qiagen DNeasy Blood Extraction Kit.

The sequencing input was PBMCs. The chain is encoded by TRBV19 joined to TRBJ1-4; the D region possibly corresponds to TRBD1 (5 bases align). The sequence was obtained from a woman in her forties in good health and CMV-seropositive. CDR3 loop: CASSIIWGSLNEKLFF. The base sequence is TGTGCCAGTAGTATAATTTGGGGCAGTCTTAATGAAAAACTGTTTTTT. With all but the CDR3 taken from the reference TRBV19 and TRBJ1-4 genes, the full variable domain is: DGGITQSPKYLFRKEGQNVTLSCEQNLNHDAMYWYRQDPGQGLRLIYYSQIVNDFQKGDIAEGYSVSREKKESFPLTVTSAQKNPTAFYLCASSIIWGSLNEKLFFGSGTQLSVL.